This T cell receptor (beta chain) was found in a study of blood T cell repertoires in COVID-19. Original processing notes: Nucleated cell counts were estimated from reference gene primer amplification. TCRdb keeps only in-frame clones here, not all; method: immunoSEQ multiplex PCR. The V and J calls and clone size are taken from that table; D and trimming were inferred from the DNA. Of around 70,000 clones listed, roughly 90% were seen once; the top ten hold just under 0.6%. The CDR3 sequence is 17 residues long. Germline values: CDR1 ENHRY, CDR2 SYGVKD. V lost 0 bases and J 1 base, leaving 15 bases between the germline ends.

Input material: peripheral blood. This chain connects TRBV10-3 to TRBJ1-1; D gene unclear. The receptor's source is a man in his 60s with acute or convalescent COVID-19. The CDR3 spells CAISESSGRGRNTEAFF. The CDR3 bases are TGTGCCATCAGTGAGTCTAGCGGGAGAGGGAGGAACACTGAAGCTTTCTTT.